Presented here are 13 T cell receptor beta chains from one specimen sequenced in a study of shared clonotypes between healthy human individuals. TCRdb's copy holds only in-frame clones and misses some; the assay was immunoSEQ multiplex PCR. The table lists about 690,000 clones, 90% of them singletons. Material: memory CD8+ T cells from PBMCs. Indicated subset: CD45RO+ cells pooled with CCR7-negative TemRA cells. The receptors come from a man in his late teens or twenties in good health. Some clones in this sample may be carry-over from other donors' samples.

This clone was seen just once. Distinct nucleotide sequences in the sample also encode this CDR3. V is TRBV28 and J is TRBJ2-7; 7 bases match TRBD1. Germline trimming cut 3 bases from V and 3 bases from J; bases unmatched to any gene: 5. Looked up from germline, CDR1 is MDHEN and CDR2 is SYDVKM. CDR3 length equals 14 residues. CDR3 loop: CASSFPGQNYEQYF. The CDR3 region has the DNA TGTGCCAGCAGTTTCCCGGGACAGAACTACGAGCAGTACTTC.

The CDR3 sequence is CASSPNRGRDVYNEQFF. In DNA, the CDR3 is TGTGCCAGCTCACCGAACAGGGGTCGCGACGTCTACAATGAGCAGTTCTTC. The chain is built from TRBV18 and TRBJ2-1; 7 bases match TRBD1. The CDR3 spans 17 residues. CDR1 is KGHSH and CDR2 is LQKENI in the germline V gene. J was trimmed by 3 bases and V by 3 bases; bases with no gene match: 11.

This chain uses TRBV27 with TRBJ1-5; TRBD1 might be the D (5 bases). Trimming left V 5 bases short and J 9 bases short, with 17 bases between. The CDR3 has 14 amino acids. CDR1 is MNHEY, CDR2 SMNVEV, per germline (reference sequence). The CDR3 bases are TGTGCCAGCAGTGCGGGGGGACCCTACGGGCCCCAGCATTTT. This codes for CASSAGGPYGPQHF.

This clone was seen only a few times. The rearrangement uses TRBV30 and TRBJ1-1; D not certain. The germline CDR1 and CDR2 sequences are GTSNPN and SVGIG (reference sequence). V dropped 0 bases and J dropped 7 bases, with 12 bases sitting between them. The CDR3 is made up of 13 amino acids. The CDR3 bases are TGTGCCTGGAGTGTATTGGGTGGGAGTGAAGCTTTCTTT. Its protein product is CAWSVLGGSEAFF.

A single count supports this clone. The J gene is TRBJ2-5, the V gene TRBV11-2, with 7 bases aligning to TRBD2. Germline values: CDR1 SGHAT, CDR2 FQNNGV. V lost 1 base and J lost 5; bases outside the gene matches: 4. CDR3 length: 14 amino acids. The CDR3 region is CASSLGISGETQYF. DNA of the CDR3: TGTGCCAGCAGCTTAGGGATTAGCGGGGAGACCCAGTACTTC.

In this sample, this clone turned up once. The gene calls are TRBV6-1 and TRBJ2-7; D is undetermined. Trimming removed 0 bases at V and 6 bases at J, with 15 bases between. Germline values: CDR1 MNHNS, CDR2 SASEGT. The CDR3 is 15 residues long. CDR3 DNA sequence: TGTGCCAGCAGTGAAGCGTCTCGCTCTATGAGCGAGCAGTACTTC. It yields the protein CASSEASRSMSEQYF.

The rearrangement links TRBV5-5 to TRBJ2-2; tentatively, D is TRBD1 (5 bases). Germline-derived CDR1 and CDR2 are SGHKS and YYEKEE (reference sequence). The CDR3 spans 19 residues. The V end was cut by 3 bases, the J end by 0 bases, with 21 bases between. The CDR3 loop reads CASSYSRTPTAANTGELFF. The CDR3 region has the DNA TGTGCCAGCAGCTACTCCAGGACCCCGACAGCCGCGAACACCGGGGAGCTGTTTTTT.

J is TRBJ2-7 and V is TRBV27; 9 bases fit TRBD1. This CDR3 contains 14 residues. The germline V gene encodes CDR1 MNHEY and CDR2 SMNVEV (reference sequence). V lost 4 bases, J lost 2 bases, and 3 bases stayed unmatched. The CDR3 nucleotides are TGTGCCAGCAGTTCCGACAGGGGGGCCTACGAGCAGTACTTC. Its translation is CASSSDRGAYEQYF.

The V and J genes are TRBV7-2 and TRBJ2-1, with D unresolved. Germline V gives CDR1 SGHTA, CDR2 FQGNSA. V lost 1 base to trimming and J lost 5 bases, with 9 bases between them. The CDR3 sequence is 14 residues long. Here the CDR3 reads CASSLVGWDNEQFF. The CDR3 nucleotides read TGTGCCAGCAGCTTAGTAGGTTGGGACAATGAGCAGTTCTTC.

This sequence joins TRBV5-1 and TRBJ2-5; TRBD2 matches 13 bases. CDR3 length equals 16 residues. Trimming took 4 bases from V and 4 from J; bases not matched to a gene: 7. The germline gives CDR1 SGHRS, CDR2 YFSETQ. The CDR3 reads CASSHRTSGSGETQYF. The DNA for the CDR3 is TGCGCCAGCAGCCATCGGACTAGCGGGAGCGGAGAGACCCAGTACTTC.

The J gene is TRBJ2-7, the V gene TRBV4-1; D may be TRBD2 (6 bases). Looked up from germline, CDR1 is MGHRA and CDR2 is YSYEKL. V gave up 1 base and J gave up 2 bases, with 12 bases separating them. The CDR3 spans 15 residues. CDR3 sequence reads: CASSQVGSGAYEQYF. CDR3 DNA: TGCGCCAGCAGCCAAGTGGGGTCGGGAGCCTACGAGCAGTACTTC.

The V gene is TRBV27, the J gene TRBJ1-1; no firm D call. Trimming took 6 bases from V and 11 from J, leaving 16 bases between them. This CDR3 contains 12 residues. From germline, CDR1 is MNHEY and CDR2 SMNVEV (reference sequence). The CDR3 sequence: CASSPLHSAAFF. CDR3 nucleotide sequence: TGTGCCAGCAGCCCCCTTCATTCTGCGGCTTTCTTT.

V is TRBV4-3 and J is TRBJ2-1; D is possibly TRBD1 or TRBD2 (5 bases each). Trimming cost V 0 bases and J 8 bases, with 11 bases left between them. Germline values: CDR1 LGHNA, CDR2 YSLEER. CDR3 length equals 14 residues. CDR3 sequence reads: CASSQEPSGHEQFF. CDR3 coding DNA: TGCGCCAGCAGCCAAGAGCCCTCGGGGCATGAGCAGTTCTTC.